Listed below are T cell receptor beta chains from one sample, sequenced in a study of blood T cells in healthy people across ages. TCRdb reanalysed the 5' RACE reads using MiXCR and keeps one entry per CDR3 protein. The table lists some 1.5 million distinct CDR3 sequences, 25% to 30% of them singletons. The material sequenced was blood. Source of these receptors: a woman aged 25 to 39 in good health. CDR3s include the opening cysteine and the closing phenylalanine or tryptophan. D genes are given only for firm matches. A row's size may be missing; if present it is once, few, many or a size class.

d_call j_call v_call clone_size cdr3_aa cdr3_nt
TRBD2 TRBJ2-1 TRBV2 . CASTAGGPNNEQFF TGTGCCAGCACGGCGGGGGGGCCAAACAATGAGCAGTTCTTC
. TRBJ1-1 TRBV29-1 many CSVDEGGQWNTEAFF TGCAGCGTTGACGAGGGTGGTCAATGGAACACTGAAGCTTTCTTT
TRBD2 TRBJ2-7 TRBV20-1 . CSARGGLVLYEQYF TGCAGTGCTAGGGGCGGACTAGTACTCTACGAGCAGTACTTC
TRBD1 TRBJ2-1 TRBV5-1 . CASSIGQGVQGEQFF TGCGCCAGCAGCATTGGACAGGGGGTTCAAGGTGAGCAGTTCTTC
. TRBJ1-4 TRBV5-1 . CASSLDLATNEKLFF TGCGCCAGCAGCTTGGACCTTGCAACTAATGAAAAACTGTTTTTT
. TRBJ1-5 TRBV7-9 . CASAAGEQPQHF TGTGCCAGCGCCGCGGGGGAACAGCCCCAGCATTTT
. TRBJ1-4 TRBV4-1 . CASSQGPVTTNEKLFF TGCGCCAGCAGCCAAGGGCCAGTCACAACTAATGAAAAACTGTTTTTT
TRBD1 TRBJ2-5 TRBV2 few CASRQQGVRRETQYF TGTGCCAGCAGGCAACAGGGGGTGAGGCGGGAGACCCAGTACTTC
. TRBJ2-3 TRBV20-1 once CSGGQGGDAQYF TGCAGCGGAGGCCAAGGGGGAGATGCGCAGTATTTT
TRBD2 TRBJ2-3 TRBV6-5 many CASRRVSGLAADTQYF TGTGCCAGCAGAAGAGTTTCAGGACTAGCTGCAGATACGCAGTATTTT
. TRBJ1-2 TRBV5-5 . CASSPSGRGNGYTF TGTGCCAGCAGCCCCTCGGGCAGGGGTAATGGCTACACCTTC
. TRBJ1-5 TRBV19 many CASSIGPRNQPQHF TGTGCCAGTAGTATCGGCCCGCGCAATCAGCCCCAGCATTTT
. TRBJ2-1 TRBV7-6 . CASSLGRRYEQFF TGTGCCAGCAGCTTAGGACGACGGTATGAGCAGTTCTTC
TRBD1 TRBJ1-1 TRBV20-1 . CSASIGTGRTEAFF TGCAGTGCTTCTATCGGGACAGGGCGGACTGAAGCTTTCTTT